This T cell receptor (beta chain) stems from a study of blood T cell repertoires in COVID-19. Overall study context: Sources were T cells, B-cell-depleted T cells, or PBMCs; the material itself was cDNA or gDNA.

Sequencing was performed with immunoSEQ multiplex PCR; in TCRdb, only in-frame clones are kept and a portion is missing. Of roughly 190,000 clones in the sample, around four fifths are singletons; the top ten hold about 20%. CDR1 and CDR2 (germline): MNHEY, SMNVEV (reference sequence). CDR3 length: 14 amino acids. V lost 3 bases, J lost 3 bases, and 11 bases lay in between. The chain employs TRBV27 and TRBJ1-2; D perhaps matches TRBD1 (5 bases). Sequencing used peripheral blood. The receptor was isolated from a human donor in a cohort sampled during active COVID-19. The CDR3: CASSLQAGDYGYTF. The CDR3 DNA reads as TGTGCCAGCAGTTTGCAAGCGGGGGACTATGGCTACACCTTC.